The 9 T cell receptor beta chains in this list originate from one sample, sequenced in a study of blood T cell repertoires in COVID-19. Clones were sequenced by immunoSEQ multiplex PCR, and TCRdb holds only the in-frame ones, with some missing. The data contain over 150,000 clones, around 85% of them singletons. Sequences were obtained from peripheral blood. The receptors were gathered from a woman aged 80 or older with COVID-19, enrolled during active disease.

This clone was found once. The J gene is TRBJ2-4, the V gene TRBV3-1 (or the pseudogene TRBV3-2), with 7 bases identical to TRBD2. CDR1 is LGHDT and CDR2 is YNNKEL in the germline V gene (reference sequence). The CDR3 sequence is 16 residues long. V gave up 4 bases and J gave up 0 bases; unmatched junction bases: 6. In nucleotides, the CDR3 is TGTGCCAGCAGCCTAGTAGCGGGCCTAGCCAAAAACATTCAGTACTTC. The encoded protein is CASSLVAGLAKNIQYF.

This clone was detected once. The V call is TRBV6-5, the J call TRBJ2-5; TRBD1 matches at 8 bases. Germline assignment: CDR1 MNHEY and CDR2 SVGAGI. The V gene end was trimmed by 1 base and the J gene end by 4 bases; junction bases not matched to a gene: 5. This CDR3 comprises 15 residues. Written as DNA, the CDR3 is TGTGCCAGCAGTTACTTGCCCGGGACAGGAGAGACCCAGTACTTC. It specifies CASSYLPGTGETQYF.

The V call is TRBV5-1, the J call TRBJ2-1; D perhaps matches TRBD2 (6 bases). CDR1 and CDR2 from the germline V gene are SGHRS and YFSETQ. V lost 3 bases, J lost 3 bases, and 13 bases lay in between. This CDR3 spans 15 amino acids. The chain's CDR3 is CASSSTGTYYNEQFF. In DNA form, the CDR3 reads TGCGCCAGCAGCTCCACCGGGACTTACTACAATGAGCAGTTCTTC.

This chain joins TRBV5-3 and TRBJ1-3; D perhaps matches TRBD1 (5 bases). TRBV5-3 counts as an open reading frame of uncertain function. Trimming removed 3 bases from V and 0 bases from J, with 13 bases in between. This CDR3 has 16 amino acids. The CDR3 is CARSSLTEFSGNTIYF. The CDR3 bases are TGTGCCAGAAGCTCGTTGACAGAATTCTCTGGAAACACCATATATTTT.

The V and J genes are TRBV5-1 and TRBJ2-7, with 8 bases matching TRBD2. The germline V gene encodes CDR1 SGHRS and CDR2 YFSETQ. The CDR3 is 17 residues long. The junction had 14 bases not matched to a gene; V was cut back by 0 bases and J by 6 bases. The CDR3 here is CASSLAAAGDVSGEQYF. CDR3 nucleotides: TGCGCCAGCAGCTTGGCCGCAGCGGGAGATGTATCTGGCGAGCAGTACTTC. The full variable domain, with the rest looked up from reference TRBV5-1 and TRBJ2-7, is KAGVTQTPRYLIKTRGQQVTLSCSPISGHRSVSWYQQTPGQGLQFLFEYFSETQRNKGNFPGRFSGRQFSNSRSEMNVSTLELGDSALYLCASSLAAAGDVSGEQYFGPGTRLTVT.

The chain links TRBV5-1 to TRBJ2-1; D might be TRBD1 (5 bases). Per the germline V gene, CDR1 is SGHRS and CDR2 is YFSETQ. V lost 0 bases, J lost 9 bases, and 10 bases lay in between. This CDR3 is built from 13 residues. The CDR3 DNA is TGCGCCAGCAGCTTGGGACCTCAGGGTGAGCAGTTCTTC. It codes for CASSLGPQGEQFF.

The chain is built from TRBV18 and TRBJ1-2, with TRBD1 as a possible D gene (5 bases). Germline lookup yields CDR1 KGHSH and CDR2 LQKENI. The CDR3 has 12 residues. Trimming took 1 base from V and 7 from J, leaving 7 bases between them. The CDR3: CASSPQGAGYTF. CDR3 DNA sequence: TGTGCCAGCTCACCACAAGGGGCTGGCTACACCTTC. The whole variable domain, filled in from reference TRBV18 and TRBJ1-2, reads NAGVMQNPRHLVRRRGQEARLRCSPMKGHSHVYWYRQLPEEGLKFMVYLQKENIIDESGMPKERFSAEFPKEGPSILRIQQVVRGDSAAYFCASSPQGAGYTFGSGTRLTVV.

The rearrangement uses TRBV28 and TRBJ2-7; 7 bases match TRBD1. V lost 7 bases, J lost 6 bases, and 12 bases stayed unmatched. Germline CDR1 is MDHEN and CDR2 is SYDVKM. The CDR3 has 14 residues. The CDR3 spells CASTPGQVGFEQYF. The CDR3 DNA reads as TGTGCCAGCACCCCCGGACAGGTAGGATTCGAGCAGTACTTC.

This clone occurred once. The genes are TRBV15 and TRBJ2-2; 7 bases align to TRBD1. Germline lookup yields CDR1 LNHNV and CDR2 YYDKDF (reference sequence). The CDR3 is 15 residues long. V was clipped by 5 bases and J by 3 bases; unmatched bases: 6. The CDR3 sequence is CATSSRTGYTGELFF. CDR3 coding DNA: TGTGCCACCAGCTCCCGGACAGGCTACACCGGGGAGCTGTTTTTT.